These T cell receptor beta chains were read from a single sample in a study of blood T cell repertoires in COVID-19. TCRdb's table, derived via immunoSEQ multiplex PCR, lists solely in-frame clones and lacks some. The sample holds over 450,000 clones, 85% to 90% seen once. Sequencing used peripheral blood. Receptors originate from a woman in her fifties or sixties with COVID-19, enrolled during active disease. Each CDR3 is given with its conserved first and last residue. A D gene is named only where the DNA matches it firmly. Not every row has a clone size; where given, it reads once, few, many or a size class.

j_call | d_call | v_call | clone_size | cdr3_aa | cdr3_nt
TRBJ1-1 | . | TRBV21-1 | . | CASTGTCNTEAFF | TGTGCCAGCACCGGGACATGTAACACTGAAGCTTTCTTT
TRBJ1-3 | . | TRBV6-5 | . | CASSYIGEGKRDTIYF | TGTGCCAGCAGTTACATCGGGGAGGGGAAGCGGGACACCATATATTTT
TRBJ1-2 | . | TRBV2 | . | CASYQWGDNGYTF | TGTGCCAGCTATCAATGGGGGGATAATGGCTACACCTTC
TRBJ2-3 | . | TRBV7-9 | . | CASSFASLTDTQYF | TGTGCCAGCAGCTTTGCCTCTCTAACAGATACGCAGTATTTT
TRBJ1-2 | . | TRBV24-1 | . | CATSSWTPYGYTF | TGTGCCACCAGTTCATGGACACCCTATGGCTACACCTTC
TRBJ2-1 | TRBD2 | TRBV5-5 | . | CASSLLGAGGQSSYNEQFF | TGTGCCAGCAGCTTGTTGGGAGCGGGGGGGCAGAGCTCCTACAATGAGCAGTTCTTC
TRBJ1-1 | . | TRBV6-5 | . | CASSKEATSEAFF | TGTGCCAGCAGTAAGGAGGCAACGTCCGAAGCTTTCTTT
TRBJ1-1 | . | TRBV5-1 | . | CASSFRGDRTTEAFF | TGCGCCAGCAGCTTCCGGGGGGATCGAACCACTGAAGCTTTCTTT
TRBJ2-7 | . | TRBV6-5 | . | CASSYNPSSYEQYF | TGTGCCAGCAGTTACAACCCGAGCTCCTACGAGCAGTACTTC
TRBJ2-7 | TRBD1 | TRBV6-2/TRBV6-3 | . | CASSYSNRQGNYEQYF | TGTGCCAGCAGTTACTCGAATCGACAGGGGAACTACGAGCAGTACTTC
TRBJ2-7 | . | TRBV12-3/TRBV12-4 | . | CASSLTGYEQYF | TGTGCCAGCAGTTTGACAGGCTACGAGCAGTACTTC
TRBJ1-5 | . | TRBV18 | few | CASSPRADSNQPQHF | TGTGCCAGCTCACCACGGGCAGATAGCAATCAGCCCCAGCATTTT
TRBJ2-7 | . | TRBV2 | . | CASSNTYEQYF | TGTGCCAGCAGCAACACCTACGAGCAGTACTTC
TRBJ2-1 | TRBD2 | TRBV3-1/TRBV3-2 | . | CASGLPSGGNEQFF | TGTGCCAGCGGTCTCCCTAGCGGTGGGAATGAGCAGTTCTTC
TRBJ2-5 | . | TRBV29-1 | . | CSGEGGETQYF | TGCAGCGGTGAGGGGGGGGAGACCCAGTACTTC
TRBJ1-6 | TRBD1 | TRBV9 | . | CASSNRQGDGSPLHF | TGTGCCAGCAGCAACCGACAGGGGGATGGTTCACCCCTCCACTTT
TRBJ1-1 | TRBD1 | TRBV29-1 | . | CSVETGGRTEAFF | TGCAGCGTTGAGACAGGGGGGAGAACTGAAGCTTTCTTT
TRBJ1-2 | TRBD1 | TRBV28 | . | CASSVPGQGPSNYGYTF | TGTGCCAGCAGTGTACCGGGACAGGGTCCAAGTAACTATGGCTACACCTTC
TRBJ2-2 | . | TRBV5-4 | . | CASSTPSVPGGELFF | TGTGCCAGCAGCACCCCTAGCGTTCCCGGTGGGGAGCTGTTTTTT
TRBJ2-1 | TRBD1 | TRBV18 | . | CASSPELTGGGEQFF | TGTGCCAGCTCACCAGAGCTCACAGGGGGCGGGGAGCAGTTCTTC
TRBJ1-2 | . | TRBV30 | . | CAWSVTGRDGYTF | TGTGCCTGGAGTGTAACAGGGAGGGACGGCTACACCTTC
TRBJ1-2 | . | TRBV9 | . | CASSVVRSGSGRQGGYTF | TGTGCCAGCAGCGTAGTAAGGAGTGGTTCAGGGCGGCAGGGCGGCTACACCTTC
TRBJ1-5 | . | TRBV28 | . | CASSFQQGWVSNQPQHF | TGTGCCAGCAGTTTCCAACAGGGTTGGGTAAGCAATCAGCCCCAGCATTTT
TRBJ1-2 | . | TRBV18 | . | CASSPPPGRTGGYTF | TGTGCCAGCTCACCACCCCCAGGGAGGACGGGTGGCTACACCTTC
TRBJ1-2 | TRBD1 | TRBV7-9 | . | CASSLPGQPYGYTF | TGTGCCAGCAGCCTTCCGGGACAGCCCTATGGCTACACCTTC
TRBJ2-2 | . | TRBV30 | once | CAWSVGVTGELFF | TGTGCCTGGAGTGTAGGAGTTACCGGGGAGCTGTTTTTT
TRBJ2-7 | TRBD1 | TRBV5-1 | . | CASSSGQGYEQYF | TGCGCCAGCAGCTCGGGACAGGGCTACGAGCAGTACTTC
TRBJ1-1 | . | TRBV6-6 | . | CASSYPNTEAFF | TGTGCCAGCAGTTACCCTAACACTGAAGCTTTCTTT
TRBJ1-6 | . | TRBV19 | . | CATQGSGFSPLHF | TGTGCCACGCAAGGATCAGGGTTTTCACCCCTCCACTTT
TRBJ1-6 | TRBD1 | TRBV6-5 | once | CASSFEGASPLHF | TGTGCCAGCAGTTTTGAGGGGGCCTCACCCCTCCACTTT
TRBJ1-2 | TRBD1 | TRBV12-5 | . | CASGFRTGGTGSFGYTF | TGTGCTAGTGGTTTTCGTACGGGGGGGACAGGGTCTTTTGGCTACACCTTC
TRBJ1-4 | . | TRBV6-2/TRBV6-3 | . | CASSYSGGFRYTTNEKLFF | TGTGCCAGCAGTTACAGTGGCGGATTCCGCTATACAACTAATGAAAAACTGTTTTTT
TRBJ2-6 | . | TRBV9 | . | CASSVASGSGANVLTF | TGTGCCAGCAGCGTAGCTTCAGGGTCTGGGGCCAACGTCCTGACTTTC
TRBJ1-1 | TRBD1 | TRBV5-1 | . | CASSAETGWRTEAFF | TGCGCCAGCAGCGCCGAGACAGGGTGGAGGACTGAAGCTTTCTTT
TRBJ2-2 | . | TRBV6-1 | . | CASSDPGVNTGELFF | TGTGCCAGCAGTGATCCGGGGGTGAACACCGGGGAGCTGTTTTTT
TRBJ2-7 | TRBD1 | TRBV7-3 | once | CASSLIGQGGSYEQYF | TGTGCCAGCAGCTTAATAGGACAGGGAGGAAGCTACGAGCAGTACTTC
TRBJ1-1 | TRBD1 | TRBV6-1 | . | CASSESYRGSVTEAFF | TGTGCCAGCAGTGAATCCTACAGGGGCTCCGTTACTGAAGCTTTCTTT
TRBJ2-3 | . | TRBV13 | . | CASSRYKRTQYF | TGTGCCAGCAGCCGATATAAGCGTACGCAGTATTTT
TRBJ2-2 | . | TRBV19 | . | CASSGGLDGELFF | TGTGCCAGTAGCGGGGGGCTTGACGGGGAGCTGTTTTTT
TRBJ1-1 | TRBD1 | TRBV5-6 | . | CASSFPTGVNTEAFF | TGTGCCAGCAGCTTCCCGACAGGGGTGAACACTGAAGCTTTCTTT